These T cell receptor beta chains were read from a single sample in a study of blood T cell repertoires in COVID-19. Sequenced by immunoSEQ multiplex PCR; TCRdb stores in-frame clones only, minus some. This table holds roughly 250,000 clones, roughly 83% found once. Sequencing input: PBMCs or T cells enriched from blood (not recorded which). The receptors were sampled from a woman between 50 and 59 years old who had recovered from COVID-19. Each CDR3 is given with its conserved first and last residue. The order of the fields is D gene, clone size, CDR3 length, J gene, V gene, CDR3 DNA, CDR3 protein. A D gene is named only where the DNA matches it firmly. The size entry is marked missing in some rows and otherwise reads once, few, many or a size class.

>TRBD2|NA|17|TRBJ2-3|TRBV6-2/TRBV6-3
TGTGCCAGCAGTTCCCACCGACTAGCGGGGGGAACGGATACGCAGTATTTT
CASSSHRLAGGTDTQYF
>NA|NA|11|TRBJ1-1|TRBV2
TGTGCCAGCCTTCGACAACCTGAAGCTTTCTTT
CASLRQPEAFF
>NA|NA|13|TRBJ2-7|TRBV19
TGTGCCAGTAGCACCGCAGGCTCCTACGAGCAGTACTTC
CASSTAGSYEQYF
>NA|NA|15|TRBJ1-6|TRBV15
TGTGCCACCAGCAGAGCCCCTCTACAGGGATCACCCCTCCACTTT
CATSRAPLQGSPLHF
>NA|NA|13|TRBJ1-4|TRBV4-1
TGCGCCAGCAGCCAGGATCGGGGGGAAAAACTGTTTTTT
CASSQDRGEKLFF
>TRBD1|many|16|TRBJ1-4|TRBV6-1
TGTGCCAGCAGTGAAGACCCGGGACAGGCCTTTCAGGAACTGTTTTTT
CASSEDPGQAFQELFF
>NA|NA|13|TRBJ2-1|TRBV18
TGTGCCAGCTCACTTTCCCTCGGTAATGAGCAGTTCTTC
CASSLSLGNEQFF
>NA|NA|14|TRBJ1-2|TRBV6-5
TGTGCCAGCAGTTACTCAGGGGCAGCGTATGGCTACACCTTC
CASSYSGAAYGYTF
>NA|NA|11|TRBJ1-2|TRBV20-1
TGCAGTGCGTCAGAGGTGGGTGGCTACACCTTC
CSASEVGGYTF
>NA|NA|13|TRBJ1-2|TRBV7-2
TGTGCCAGCAGCTTACGGCAGGATCATGGCTACACCTTC
CASSLRQDHGYTF
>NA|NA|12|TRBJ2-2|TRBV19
TGTGCGGCTACAGGGAACACCGGGGAGCTGTTTTTT
CAATGNTGELFF
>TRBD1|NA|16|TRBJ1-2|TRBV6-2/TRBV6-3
TGTGCCAGCAGCGCCTTACAGGGGCCGACACACTATGGCTACACCTTC
CASSALQGPTHYGYTF
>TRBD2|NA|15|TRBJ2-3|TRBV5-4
TGTGCCAGCAGTGTCTTAGCGGGGAGCACAGATACGCAGTATTTT
CASSVLAGSTDTQYF
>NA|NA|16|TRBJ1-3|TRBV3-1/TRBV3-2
TGTGCCAGCCCTACCTGTCGGGTTGCTCCTGGAAACACCATATATTTT
CASPTCRVAPGNTIYF
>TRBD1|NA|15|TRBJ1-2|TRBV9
TGTGCCAGCAGCCCTCGGACAGGGGGTTCCTATGGCTACACCTTC
CASSPRTGGSYGYTF
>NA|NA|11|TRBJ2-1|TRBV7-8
TGTGCCAGCAGCCCCGGTTATGAGCAGTTCTTC
CASSPGYEQFF
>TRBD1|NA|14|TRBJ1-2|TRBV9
TGTGCCAGCAGCCCCAGCGGGACAGGGCATGGCTACACCTTC
CASSPSGTGHGYTF
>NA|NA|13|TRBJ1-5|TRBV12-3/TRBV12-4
TGTGCCAGCAGCCCCGTCCTCAATCAGCCCCAGCATTTT
CASSPVLNQPQHF
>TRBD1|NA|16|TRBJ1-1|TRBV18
TGTGCCAGCTCACAAAGCAGGGGGATCACGAACACTGAAGCTTTCTTT
CASSQSRGITNTEAFF
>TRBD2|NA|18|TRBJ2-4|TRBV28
TGTGCCAGCAGCGGGACTAGCGGGAGCTCGCGCGCCAAAAACATTCAGTACTTC
CASSGTSGSSRAKNIQYF
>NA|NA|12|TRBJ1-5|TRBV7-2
TGTGCCAGCAGCCCTTTTGATCAGCCCCAGCATTTT
CASSPFDQPQHF
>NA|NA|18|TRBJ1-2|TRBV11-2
TGTGCCAGCAGCTTAGTCGGGGAGGGGGTAGTTCGTAACTATGGCTACACCTTC
CASSLVGEGVVRNYGYTF
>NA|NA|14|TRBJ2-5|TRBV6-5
TGTGCCAGCAGTTACAGCGGCGTCGGGGAGACCCAGTACTTC
CASSYSGVGETQYF
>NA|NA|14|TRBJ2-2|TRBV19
TGTGCCAGTAGTACAGGGGATGTCACCGGGGAGCTGTTTTTT
CASSTGDVTGELFF
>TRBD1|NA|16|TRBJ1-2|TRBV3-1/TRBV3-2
TGTGCCAGCAGCCCTTGGACAGGGGTGGGTAACTATGGCTACACCTTC
CASSPWTGVGNYGYTF
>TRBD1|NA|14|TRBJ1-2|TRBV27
TGTGCCAGCAGTTTTGACAGGGGGAGTCGCGGCTACACCTTC
CASSFDRGSRGYTF
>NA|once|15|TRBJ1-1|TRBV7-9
TGTGCCAGCAGCCAGTGGGACACCTTTAACACTGAAGCTTTCTTT
CASSQWDTFNTEAFF
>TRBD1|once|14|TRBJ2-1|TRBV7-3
TGTGCCAGCAGCTCCCGGACAGGGGCCGATGAGCAGTTCTTC
CASSSRTGADEQFF
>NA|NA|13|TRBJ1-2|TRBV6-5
TGTGCCAGCAGTTACGAAGGAGACTATGGCTACACCTTC
CASSYEGDYGYTF
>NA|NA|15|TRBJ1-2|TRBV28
TGTGCCAGCAGTCCCCGGGGGGGGGCATACTATGGCTACACCTTC
CASSPRGGAYYGYTF
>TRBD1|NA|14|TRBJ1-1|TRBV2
TGTGCCAGCCGCCCAAGGACAGGGGGCACTGAAGCTTTCTTT
CASRPRTGGTEAFF
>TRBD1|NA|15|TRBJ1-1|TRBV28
TGTGCCAGCAGTTCTTACCGGGACAGGGCCACTGAAGCTTTCTTT
CASSSYRDRATEAFF
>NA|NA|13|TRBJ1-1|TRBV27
TGTGCCAGCAGTTTAGTAGACGGGACTGAAGCTTTCTTT
CASSLVDGTEAFF
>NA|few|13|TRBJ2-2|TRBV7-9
TGTGCCAGCAGACCCGAGGGGGACGGGGAGCTGTTTTTT
CASRPEGDGELFF
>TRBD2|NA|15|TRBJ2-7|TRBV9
TGTGCCAGCAGCGTAGGTCCTAGCGGGAGTTACGAGCAGTACTTC
CASSVGPSGSYEQYF
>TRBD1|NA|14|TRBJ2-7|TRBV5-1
TGCGCCAGCAGATCCGGGACAGGGGAATACGAGCAGTACTTC
CASRSGTGEYEQYF
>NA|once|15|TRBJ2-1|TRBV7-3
TGTGCCAGCAGCTTATCGGTGAGCTCCTACAATGAGCAGTTCTTC
CASSLSVSSYNEQFF
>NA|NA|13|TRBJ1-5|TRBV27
TGTGCCAGCAGTTCCAGAACAGGTCAGCCCCAGCATTTT
CASSSRTGQPQHF
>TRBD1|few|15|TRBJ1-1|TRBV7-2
TGTGCCAGCAGCTTAATGGGACAGGGGGTTACTGAAGCTTTCTTT
CASSLMGQGVTEAFF
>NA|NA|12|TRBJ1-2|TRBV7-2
TGTGCCAGCACCCTATCCAGGGTTGGCTACACCTTC
CASTLSRVGYTF
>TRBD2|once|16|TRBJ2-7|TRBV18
TGTGCCAGCTCACCCCGGGGGGGCTTTCCCTCCTACGAGCAGTACTTC
CASSPRGGFPSYEQYF
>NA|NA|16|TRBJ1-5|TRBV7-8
TGTGCCAGCAGCCAAGTGGGCGGAGGAGGCAATCAGCCCCAGCATTTT
CASSQVGGGGNQPQHF
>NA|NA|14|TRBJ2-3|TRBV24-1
TGTGCCACCAGTGCTCGGGGTCGCACAGATACGCAGTATTTT
CATSARGRTDTQYF
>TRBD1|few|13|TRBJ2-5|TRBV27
TGTGCCAGCAGGCCAACAGGGGGTCGGACCCAGTACTTC
CASRPTGGRTQYF
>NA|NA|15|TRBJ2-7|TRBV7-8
TGTGCCAGCAGCTTAGTTCAGGGGACCATCTACGAGCAGTACTTC
CASSLVQGTIYEQYF
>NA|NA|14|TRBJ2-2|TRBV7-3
TGTGCCAGCAAAGAGGGAGGAGGCACCGGGGAGCTGTTTTTT
CASKEGGGTGELFF
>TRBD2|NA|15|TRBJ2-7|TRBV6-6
TGTGCCAGCAGTTACGTTAGCGGGAATTACGGCGAGCAGTACTTC
CASSYVSGNYGEQYF
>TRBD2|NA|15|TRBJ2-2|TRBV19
TGTGCCAGTAGTATAGACACGGGGGGGCGCGGGGAGCTGTTTTTT
CASSIDTGGRGELFF
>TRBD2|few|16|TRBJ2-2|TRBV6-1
TGTGCCAGCAGTGAATTCTATCTAGCGGACACCGGGGAGCTGTTTTTT
CASSEFYLADTGELFF
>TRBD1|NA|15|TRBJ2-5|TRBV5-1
TGCGCCAGCAGCCAAAGACAGGGACCCACGGAGACCCAGTACTTC
CASSQRQGPTETQYF
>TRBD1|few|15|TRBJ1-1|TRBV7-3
TGTGCCAGCAGCTTAACAGGGGGCGCGAACACTGAAGCTTTCTTT
CASSLTGGANTEAFF
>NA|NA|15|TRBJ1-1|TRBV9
TGTGCCAGCAGCGTAGTCATGGGGCAGGGCGCTGAAGCTTTCTTT
CASSVVMGQGAEAFF
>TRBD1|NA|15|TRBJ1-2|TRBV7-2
TGTGCCAGCAGCCCTGGGACAGGGAATGGCTATGGCTACACCTTC
CASSPGTGNGYGYTF
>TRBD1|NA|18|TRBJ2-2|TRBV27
TGTGCCAGCAGTGAGACCTCACCGGGACAGGGGACCACCGGGGAGCTGTTTTTT
CASSETSPGQGTTGELFF
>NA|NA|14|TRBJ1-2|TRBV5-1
TGCGCCAGCAGCGCGCAAGGGGAGGGCTATGGCTACACCTTC
CASSAQGEGYGYTF
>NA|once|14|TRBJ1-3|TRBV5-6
TGTGCCAGCAGCTCAGGCTCGGTTCCAGACACCATATATTTT
CASSSGSVPDTIYF
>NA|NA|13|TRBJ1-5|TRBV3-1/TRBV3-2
TGTGCCAGCAGCCAAGCAGACCAGGGACCCCAGCATTTT
CASSQADQGPQHF
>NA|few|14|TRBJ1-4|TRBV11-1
TGTGCCAGCAGCCGAGGACTCCGTGGTGAAAAACTGTTTTTT
CASSRGLRGEKLFF
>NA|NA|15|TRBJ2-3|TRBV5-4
TGTGCCAGCAGCTTGGTGGGTAGCGGAACAGATACGCAGTATTTT
CASSLVGSGTDTQYF